The 27 T cell receptor beta chains below all came from one sample that was sequenced in a study of blood T cell repertoires in COVID-19. Using immunoSEQ multiplex PCR, the repertoire was profiled, and TCRdb retains in-frame clones only, with some absent. Here the sample spans 140,000 or so clones, about 84% being singletons. What was sequenced was PBMCs or T cells enriched from blood (not recorded which). The receptor set was obtained from a young woman who had been exposed to COVID-19.

This clone was detected once. The chain carries TRBV5-1 and TRBJ2-7, with 8 bases lining up with TRBD1. The ends lost 4 bases at V and 4 bases at J; junction bases unmatched: 10. Germline V CDR1 and CDR2: SGHRS, YFSETQ. The CDR3 sequence is 15 residues long. CDR3: CASSPVGTGTYEQYF. The CDR3 nucleotides are TGCGCCAGCAGCCCCGTTGGGACAGGCACGTACGAGCAGTACTTC.

The sample holds a few counts of this clone. The V gene is TRBV18, the J gene TRBJ2-3; TRBD1 matches 7 bases. CDR3 size: 15 residues. The V gene end was trimmed by 4 bases and the J gene end by 1 base; junction bases not matched to a gene: 5. Per the germline V gene, CDR1 is KGHSH and CDR2 is LQKENI. For the CDR3, the DNA is TGTGCCAGCTCACTCTACGGACAGGGCACAGATACGCAGTATTTT. Translation: CASSLYGQGTDTQYF. The full variable domain, in which reference TRBV18 and TRBJ2-3 provide the parts outside the CDR3, is NAGVMQNPRHLVRRRGQEARLRCSPMKGHSHVYWYRQLPEEGLKFMVYLQKENIIDESGMPKERFSAEFPKEGPSILRIQQVVRGDSAAYFCASSLYGQGTDTQYFGPGTRLTVL.

This chain uses TRBV5-1 with TRBJ1-6; D not resolved. CDR1 is SGHRS and CDR2 is YFSETQ in the germline V gene. This CDR3 has 14 amino acids. Deletions cut 1 base from V and 8 bases from J, with 10 bases between. The CDR3 DNA follows: TGCGCCAGCAGCTTGCATGCAGCGGATTCACCCCTCCACTTT. Encoded protein: CASSLHAADSPLHF.

The chain recombines TRBV6-5 with TRBJ2-7; TRBD1 matches at 7 bases. The CDR3 length is 14 residues. Per the germline V gene, CDR1 is MNHEY and CDR2 is SVGAGI. V was pared by 6 bases and J by 1 base, with 6 bases of the junction left unmatched. CDR3 sequence reads: CASSSGQASYEQYF. The CDR3 nucleotides are TGTGCCAGCAGCTCCGGACAGGCTTCCTACGAGCAGTACTTC.

The chain is built from TRBV5-1 and TRBJ1-6; TRBD1 is a possible D gene (5 bases). The CDR3 is 18 amino acids. Germline V gene lookup returns CDR1 SGHRS and CDR2 YFSETQ. Trimming pared 1 base from V and 0 bases from J, leaving 14 bases between. In nucleotides, the CDR3 is TGCGCCAGCAGCTTGTCAGGGCCCGGGTCCTCCTATAATTCACCCCTCCACTTT. Translation gives CASSLSGPGSSYNSPLHF.

The genes are TRBV5-1 and TRBJ2-7; D unclear. This CDR3 has 15 amino acids. Germline V lookup: CDR1 SGHRS, CDR2 YFSETQ. V was clipped by 0 bases and J by 2 bases, with 12 bases between them. CDR3 region: CASSLAGGATYEQYF. Written as DNA, the CDR3 is TGCGCCAGCAGCTTGGCCGGTGGAGCCACCTACGAGCAGTACTTC.

J is TRBJ2-1 and V is TRBV18; 9 nucleotides agree with TRBD1. Germline V gives CDR1 KGHSH, CDR2 LQKENI. The junction had 6 bases not matched to a gene; V was cut back by 5 bases and J by 4 bases. This CDR3 contains 15 residues. The CDR3 DNA sequence: TGTGCCAGCTCAACTAACAGGGGGCAATACAATGAGCAGTTCTTC. Encoded protein: CASSTNRGQYNEQFF.

V and J are TRBV19 and TRBJ1-1; TRBD1 aligns across 7 bases. CDR1 is LNHDA, CDR2 SQIVND, per germline (reference sequence). This CDR3 has 15 residues. V lost 7 bases to trimming and J lost 2 bases; unmatched junction nucleotides: 10. The CDR3 bases are TGTGCCAGTAAAGGTTGGGACAGTGGAAACACTGAAGCTTTCTTT. Its translation: CASKGWDSGNTEAFF.

The chain is built from TRBV28 and TRBJ1-2; TRBD1 matches 8 bases. CDR3 length: 15 amino acids. Germline CDR1 reads MDHEN; CDR2 reads SYDVKM. Germline trimming cut 7 bases from V and 6 bases from J; bases unmatched to any gene: 13. The CDR3 coding sequence is TGTGCCAGCAATGATAATCAGGGGGCGCCTAATGGCTACACCTTC. It translates to CASNDNQGAPNGYTF.

This clone was observed once. The gene calls are TRBV10-3 and TRBJ2-7; TRBD1 matches at 11 bases. V lost 6 bases to trimming and J lost 2 bases; unmatched junction nucleotides: 9. This CDR3 is 16 amino acids long. Germline V gene sequence: CDR1 ENHRY, CDR2 SYGVKD. The CDR3 nucleotides read TGTGCCATCAGCTGGACAGGGGGCCTGCCGACCTACGAGCAGTACTTC. This encodes CAISWTGGLPTYEQYF.

CDR3 nucleotides: TGTGCCACCAGTGGGGCTAGCGGGAGCGGCACAGATACGCAGTATTTT. Amino acid sequence: CATSGASGSGTDTQYF. The V call is TRBV24-1, the J call TRBJ2-3, with TRBD2 matching over 10 bases. V lost 5 bases to trimming and J lost 1 base; unmatched junction nucleotides: 5. Germline CDR1 and CDR2: KGHDR and SFDVKD. The CDR3 runs 16 residues.

By sample share, this clone is medium-sized (0.01 to 0.1%). This rearrangement joins TRBV28 to TRBJ1-1; 7 bases map to TRBD1. V shed 8 bases, J shed 4 bases, and the junction held 10 bases outside the gene matches. This CDR3 has 14 amino acids. Germline CDR1 is MDHEN and CDR2 is SYDVKM. The CDR3 nucleotides are TGTGCCAGCGCCTCACGACAGGGCTCCACTGAAGCTTTCTTT. This codes for CASASRQGSTEAFF.

The chain employs TRBV27 and TRBJ1-1, with 9 bases that match TRBD1. Trimming took 4 bases from V and 5 from J; bases not matched to a gene: 5. CDR1 and CDR2 from the germline V gene are MNHEY and SMNVEV (reference sequence). There are 14 residues in the CDR3. The chain's CDR3 is CASSSGQGRTEAFF. For the CDR3, the DNA is TGTGCCAGCAGTTCTGGACAGGGGAGGACTGAAGCTTTCTTT.

This clone appeared once. The chain recombines TRBV5-5 with TRBJ2-7; no firm D call. The V end lost 0 bases, the J end lost 4 bases, and 11 bases lay between the germline ends. CDR3 length: 14 amino acids. CDR1 and CDR2 from the germline V gene are SGHKS and YYEKEE (reference sequence). CDR3 bases: TGTGCCAGCAGCTTGGGTGTCAGAAATTACGAGCAGTACTTC. Translating it yields CASSLGVRNYEQYF.

J is TRBJ1-3 and V is TRBV18; TRBD1 aligns across 7 bases. Germline trimming cut 3 bases from V and 4 bases from J; bases unmatched to any gene: 3. The CDR3 is 14 amino acids. Looked up from germline, CDR1 is KGHSH and CDR2 is LQKENI. Written as DNA, the CDR3 is TGTGCCAGCTCACCCAGGGGGTCGGGAAACACCATATATTTT. Protein product: CASSPRGSGNTIYF.

This chain links TRBV28 with TRBJ2-3, with 7 bases that match TRBD2. Trimming at V came to 4 bases and at J to 2 bases, leaving 9 bases not matched to a gene. The CDR3 loop spans 16 amino acids. Looked up from germline, CDR1 is MDHEN and CDR2 is SYDVKM. CDR3 bases: TGTGCCAGCAGTTCCCTTCTCGGGAGGATCACAGATACGCAGTATTTT. Protein: CASSSLLGRITDTQYF.

V usage is TRBV6-5 and J usage is TRBJ2-3; possible D gene TRBD2, 6 bases. V lost 5 bases to trimming and J lost 5 bases, with 14 bases between them. From germline, CDR1 is MNHEY and CDR2 SVGAGI. This CDR3 is built from 14 residues. Here the CDR3 reads CASSLAPSGDTQYF. DNA for the CDR3: TGTGCCAGCAGTCTAGCGCCCTCGGGAGATACGCAGTATTTT.

The rearrangement uses TRBV14 and TRBJ2-1; D is possibly TRBD1 (5 bases). The CDR3 sequence is 14 residues long. The V and J ends lost 5 bases and 3 bases respectively, with 11 bases between them. Germline CDR1 SGHDN, CDR2 FVKESK. CDR3: CASSSQTVYNEQFF. In DNA form, the CDR3 reads TGTGCCAGCAGCTCCCAGACAGTCTACAATGAGCAGTTCTTC.

This chain uses TRBV19 with TRBJ2-5; perhaps TRBD2 as D (7 bases). V was clipped by 6 bases and J by 6 bases, with 14 bases between them. The germline V gene has CDR1 LNHDA and CDR2 SQIVND (reference sequence). This CDR3 contains 13 residues. CDR3 DNA: TGTGCCAGTAGCGGGGGGCGCGGCAAGACCCAGTACTTC. It specifies CASSGGRGKTQYF.

The V and J genes are TRBV27 and TRBJ1-5, with D hard to call. The CDR3 is 13 amino acids. V lost 6 bases, J lost 8 bases, and 14 bases lay in between. Germline assignment: CDR1 MNHEY and CDR2 SMNVEV (reference sequence). In DNA, the CDR3 is TGTGCCAGCAGCCCACGGGTCGGGGAGCCCCAGCATTTT. Protein product: CASSPRVGEPQHF.

This chain links TRBV7-9 with TRBJ1-1; D not certain. This CDR3 has 15 residues. Per the germline V gene, CDR1 is SEHNR and CDR2 is FQNEAQ (reference sequence). Trimming cost V 0 bases and J 4 bases, with 12 bases left between them. CDR3 nucleotides: TGTGCCAGCAGCTTAGCTGGCCCAGCGGCCACTGAAGCTTTCTTT. Translating gives CASSLAGPAATEAFF.

The chain joins TRBV9 to TRBJ1-2, with D possibly TRBD1 on 5 matching bases. V gave up 2 bases and J gave up 1 base, with 9 bases separating them. The CDR3 has 14 residues. The germline gives CDR1 SGDLS, CDR2 YYNGEE. This chain's CDR3 is CASSVGGDNYGYTF. The CDR3 nucleotides read TGTGCCAGCAGCGTGGGAGGGGATAACTATGGCTACACCTTC.

V usage is TRBV18 and J usage is TRBJ1-1; 7 nucleotides match TRBD1. Trimming removed 5 bases from V and 7 bases from J; junction bases left unmatched: 10. The germline CDR1 and CDR2 sequences are KGHSH and LQKENI. The CDR3 runs 14 residues. DNA of the CDR3: TGTGCCAGCTCAGGAGACAGGGACAAGAGTGAAGCTTTCTTT. Its protein product is CASSGDRDKSEAFF.

The chain joins TRBV20-1 to TRBJ1-1; the match to TRBD1 covers 7 bases. From germline, CDR1 is DFQATT and CDR2 SNEGSKA (reference sequence). The junction had 8 bases not matched to a gene; V was cut back by 5 bases and J by 11 bases. This CDR3 contains 11 residues. CDR3 nucleotides: TGCAGTGCTCCGGACAGGCGCAAGGCTTTCTTT. This sequence encodes CSAPDRRKAFF.

As concerns this clone: The junction and the germline gene differ at one end; a read error may be behind it. This chain links TRBV5-1 with TRBJ2-1; 14 bases are shared with TRBD2. The germline gives CDR1 SGHRS, CDR2 YFSETQ. This CDR3 comprises 16 residues. DNA for the CDR3: TGCGCCAGCAGCTCGACGTCCGGGACTAGCGGGAGTGAGGAGTTCTTC. Translation gives CASSSTSGTSGSEEFF.

The V gene is TRBV10-1, the J gene TRBJ1-1; D uncertain. V lost 3 bases and J lost 1, with 6 bases in between. Germline V CDR1 and CDR2: WNHNN, SYGVQD (reference sequence). CDR3 size: 13 residues. Here the CDR3 reads CASSDSWNTEAFF. For the CDR3, the DNA is TGCGCCAGCAGTGACAGTTGGAACACTGAAGCTTTCTTT.

This clone has only a few counts. The CDR3 DNA sequence: TGTGCCAGATGGGGGGGCGGGAGACCCTACAATGAGCAGTTCTTC. Its protein is CARWGGGRPYNEQFF. The V gene is TRBV5-3, the J gene TRBJ2-1; a possible D gene is TRBD2 (7 bases). TRBV5-3 is known as an ORF, though its function is uncertain. The V end lost 7 bases, the J end lost 2 bases, and 16 bases lay between the germline ends. The CDR3 contains 15 residues.